These T cell receptor beta chains were read from a single sample in a study of CD8+CD57+ T cells in acquired aplastic anemia. TCRdb itself ran the reads through MiXCR, one entry per CDR3 protein. The sample yields approximately 470,000 distinct CDR3 sequences, around a third seen once. The sequenced sample consisted of sorted CD4+, CD8+, or CD8+CD57+ T cells (not recorded which) from PBMCs. The receptors shown here come from a human donor with aplastic anemia. Both conserved end residues are part of each CDR3. Fields, in order: clone size, V gene, J gene, D gene, CDR3 protein, CDR3 DNA. A D gene is named only where the DNA matches it firmly. For some rows the clone size is stated as once, few or many, or as a class when expanded; others skip it.

>NA|TRBV5-1|TRBJ2-5|TRBD1
CASSVDGQAQETQYF
TGCGCCAGCAGCGTCGACGGACAGGCCCAAGAGACCCAGTACTTC
>NA|TRBV3-1|TRBJ1-2|TRBD1
CASSRSGEDRALLGYTF
TGTGCCAGCAGCCGAAGCGGCGAAGACAGGGCCCTCCTTGGCTACACCTTC
>many|TRBV20-1|TRBJ2-1|NA
CSASADAYNEQFF
TGCAGTGCTAGTGCTGACGCTTACAATGAGCAGTTCTTC
>many|TRBV9|TRBJ2-1|NA
CASSATYNEQFF
TGTGCCAGCAGCGCAACCTACAATGAGCAGTTCTTC
>few|TRBV3-1|TRBJ2-1|NA
CASSLARGAVMREQFF
TGTGCCAGCAGCCTAGCGAGGGGTGCTGTGATGCGTGAGCAGTTCTTC
>NA|TRBV4-2|TRBJ2-7|NA
CASSQDVGRGYEQYF
TGTGCCAGCAGCCAAGATGTGGGGCGCGGATACGAGCAGTACTTC
>many|TRBV2|TRBJ2-5|TRBD1
CASSGDSPQETQYF
TGTGCCAGCAGTGGGGACAGCCCCCAAGAGACCCAGTACTTC
>NA|TRBV10-3|TRBJ2-2|NA
CAISTETNTGELFF
TGTGCCATCAGTACAGAGACGAACACCGGGGAGCTGTTTTTT
>NA|TRBV2|TRBJ1-4|NA
CASCEVGGPANEKLFF
TGTGCCAGCTGTGAAGTCGGGGGGCCGGCTAATGAAAAACTGTTTTTT
>NA|TRBV7-2|TRBJ2-7|NA
CASSLLAPLYEQYF
TGTGCCAGCAGCTTACTAGCTCCTCTCTACGAGCAGTACTTC
>many|TRBV29-1|TRBJ2-7|NA
CSVLVGWISYEQYF
TGCAGCGTGCTAGTCGGCTGGATATCCTACGAGCAGTACTTC
>NA|TRBV6-1|TRBJ1-1|NA
CASSPEGGPTNTEAFF
TGTGCCAGCAGCCCGGAGGGGGGGCCCACGAACACTGAAGCTTTCTTT
>NA|TRBV7-4|TRBJ2-5|TRBD2
CASSSPRGTRLGETQYF
TGTGCCAGCAGCTCACCGCGAGGGACTAGGTTAGGGGAGACCCAGTACTTC
>many|TRBV4-1|TRBJ1-2|NA
CASSQEPILSRGYTF
TGCGCCAGCAGCCAAGAACCCATTCTTTCGCGCGGCTACACCTTC
>few|TRBV25-1|TRBJ1-2|NA
CASSLSTRTYGYTF
TGTGCCAGCAGTTTATCCACCAGAACATATGGCTACACCTTC
>NA|TRBV4-3|TRBJ1-2|NA
CASSRQARGYGLDGYTF
TGCGCCAGCAGCCGCCAGGCTAGGGGGTACGGTTTGGATGGCTACACCTTC
>NA|TRBV7-2|TRBJ2-2|TRBD1
CASRRTGGTGELFF
TGTGCCAGCAGGAGGACAGGGGGCACCGGGGAGCTGTTTTTT
>few|TRBV11-2|TRBJ2-1|TRBD2
CASSPRLAGYNEQFF
TGTGCCAGCAGCCCAAGACTAGCGGGATACAATGAGCAGTTCTTC
>many|TRBV15|TRBJ1-2|TRBD1
CATSRDQLGQGVGYTF
TGTGCCACCAGCAGAGATCAGTTGGGACAGGGGGTTGGCTACACCTTC
>NA|TRBV6-1|TRBJ2-7|TRBD2
CASSGVSGSDYEQYF
TGTGCCAGCAGCGGGGTAAGCGGGAGCGACTACGAGCAGTACTTC
>many|TRBV20-1|TRBJ2-7|NA
CSANRDHYEQYF
TGCAGTGCTAATCGAGACCACTACGAGCAGTACTTC
>NA|TRBV3-1|TRBJ2-7|TRBD2
CASSQGTSVTYEQYF
TGTGCCAGCAGCCAAGGAACTAGCGTAACCTACGAGCAGTACTTC
>once|TRBV7-3|TRBJ2-1|TRBD2
CASSVGGFVEQFF
TGTGCCAGCAGCGTCGGGGGGTTTGTTGAGCAGTTCTTC
>few|TRBV19|TRBJ1-1|NA
CASSIPGGGNTEAFF
TGTGCCAGTAGTATCCCCGGGGGGGGGAACACTGAAGCTTTCTTT
>NA|TRBV7-8|TRBJ2-1|TRBD1
CASSSRDRVHNEQFF
TGTGCCAGCAGCTCCCGGGACAGGGTACACAATGAGCAGTTCTTC
>many|TRBV11-2|TRBJ2-7|TRBD1
CASSLETGSYEQYF
TGTGCCAGCAGCTTAGAGACAGGGTCCTACGAGCAGTACTTC
>NA|TRBV13|TRBJ1-3|NA
CASSLGQAGSGNTIYF
TGTGCCAGCAGCTTAGGCCAGGCCGGGTCTGGAAACACCATATATTTT
>many|TRBV7-6|TRBJ1-3|NA
CASSDDRSSGNTIYF
TGTGCCAGCAGCGACGACAGGTCCTCTGGAAACACCATATATTTT
>NA|TRBV20-1|TRBJ2-7|NA
CSASLTGPTYEQYF
TGCAGTGCTAGCTTGACAGGCCCAACTTACGAGCAGTACTTC